This T cell receptor beta chain was documented in a study of T cell repertoires in cytomegalovirus infection. Background on the study: Indicated by public TCR beta signatures were CMV infection and matching HLA type. The study's findings and limits: The study found HLA-C-restricted CMV-specific TCR beta clonotypes dominating the ex vivo response. Cumulative frequency (of public TCR beta family members) identified carriers of CMV plus the relevant HLA.

This CDR3 has 15 amino acids. Germline V gives CDR1 SGHVS, CDR2 FNYEAQ. V was cut by 4 bases and J by 2 bases, with 15 bases left in between. Notes on this clonotype: The antigen is not known.

TCRdb re-analysed the reads in MiXCR, keeping a single row per CDR3 protein. The sample carries 510,000 or so distinct CDR3 sequences, around a quarter recorded once. This chain uses TRBV7-6 with TRBJ2-7; tentatively, D is TRBD1 (6 bases). Sequenced sample: PBMCs. The sequence was obtained from a human donor in good health (CMV status not recorded). Some clones in this sample may be carry-over from other donors' samples. CDR3 amino acids: CASSSSNKGAYEQYF. The CDR3 bases are TGTGCCAGCAGCTCTTCGAACAAGGGGGCCTACGAGCAGTACTTC.